This T cell receptor beta chain is from a study of blood T cell repertoires in COVID-19. Study-wide context: Researchers got acute and convalescent COVID-19 samples from the United States, Italy and Spain. Sources were T cells, B-cell-depleted T cells, or PBMCs; the material itself was cDNA or gDNA.

CDR3 size: 16 residues. V shed 5 bases and J shed 3 bases, with 20 bases lying between them. CDR1 and CDR2 from the germline V gene are SEHNR and FQNEAQ (reference sequence). The authors' processing: Researchers report that nucleated cell counts were estimated from reference gene primer amplification. Here immunoSEQ multiplex PCR was the method, and the copy in TCRdb shows in-frame clones only, minus some. That table furnishes V, J and clone size, whereas the DNA furnished D and trimming. This sample yields around 150,000 clones, of which 87% are seen a single time; 4.3% belongs to the top ten. Sequencing was carried out using peripheral blood. The TCR comes from a middle-aged woman with acute or convalescent COVID-19. The chain employs TRBV7-9 and TRBJ2-7; D may be TRBD2 (6 bases). The CDR3: CASSTLGSGAIYEQYF. CDR3 nucleotide sequence: TGTGCCAGCAGCACTTTGGGTAGCGGAGCAATCTACGAGCAGTACTTC.